Shown below are 5 T cell receptor beta chains from a single sample sequenced in a study of blood T cell repertoires in COVID-19. Produced via immunoSEQ multiplex PCR; TCRdb's table is partial and in-frame only. The data show about 360,000 clones, more than 75% seen once. Sequencing input: peripheral blood. These TCRs come from a human donor in a cohort sampled during active COVID-19.

This sequence joins TRBV4-2 and TRBJ1-5; no clear D gene. V was pared by 3 bases and J by 4 bases, with 13 bases between. Germline V gene lookup returns CDR1 LGHNA and CDR2 YNFKEQ. The CDR3 length is 15 residues. The CDR3 region has the DNA TGTGCCAGCAGCCATAATAGCCGGTATAATCAGCCCCAGCATTTT. It yields the protein CASSHNSRYNQPQHF.

This clone has more than one count but fewer than ten. The CDR3 nucleotides are TGTGCCAGCAGTTACTCAACAGGGGATCGGGGCACTGAAGCTTTCTTT. It translates to CASSYSTGDRGTEAFF. The chain employs TRBV6-6 and TRBJ1-1, with TRBD1 matching over 7 bases. This CDR3 has 16 amino acids. The trim removed 0 bases at V and 4 bases at J, leaving 8 bases unmatched. Germline lookup yields CDR1 MNHNY and CDR2 SVGAGI (reference sequence).

The chain couples TRBV7-9 to TRBJ2-7; no clear D. The CDR3 is made up of 14 amino acids. The ends were cut back, 5 bases at V and 6 bases at J, with 17 bases in the middle. The germline CDR1 and CDR2 sequences are SEHNR and FQNEAQ (reference sequence). The CDR3 bases are TGTGCCAGCAGCCAGCATGATAAGGAGAGCGAGCAGTACTTC. Protein sequence: CASSQHDKESEQYF. Complete variable domain (other parts from reference TRBV7-9 and TRBJ2-7): DTGVSQNPRHKITKRGQNVTFRCDPISEHNRLYWYRQTLGQGPEFLTYFQNEAQLEKSRLLSDRFSAERPKGSFSTLEIQRTEQGDSAMYLCASSQHDKESEQYFGPGTRLTVT.

On this clone: The same CDR3 can be traced to other DNA sequences in this sample. This chain connects TRBV7-9 to TRBJ2-5, with D perhaps TRBD2 (5 bases). CDR1 is SEHNR and CDR2 is FQNEAQ in the germline V gene (reference sequence). The CDR3 has 12 amino acids. Trimming removed 2 bases from V and 5 bases from J, with 6 bases in between. CDR3 residues: CASSLSGETQYF. CDR3 DNA sequence: TGTGCCAGCAGCTTAAGCGGCGAGACCCAGTACTTC.

The rearrangement links TRBV28 to TRBJ2-7, with TRBD1 matching over 7 bases. CDR1 is MDHEN, CDR2 SYDVKM, per germline. The CDR3 consists of 14 residues. Trimming removed 3 bases from V and 7 bases from J; junction bases left unmatched: 9. The CDR3 sequence is CASSLVRGPGEQYF. The CDR3 DNA sequence: TGTGCCAGCAGTTTGGTGAGGGGGCCGGGGGAGCAGTACTTC.